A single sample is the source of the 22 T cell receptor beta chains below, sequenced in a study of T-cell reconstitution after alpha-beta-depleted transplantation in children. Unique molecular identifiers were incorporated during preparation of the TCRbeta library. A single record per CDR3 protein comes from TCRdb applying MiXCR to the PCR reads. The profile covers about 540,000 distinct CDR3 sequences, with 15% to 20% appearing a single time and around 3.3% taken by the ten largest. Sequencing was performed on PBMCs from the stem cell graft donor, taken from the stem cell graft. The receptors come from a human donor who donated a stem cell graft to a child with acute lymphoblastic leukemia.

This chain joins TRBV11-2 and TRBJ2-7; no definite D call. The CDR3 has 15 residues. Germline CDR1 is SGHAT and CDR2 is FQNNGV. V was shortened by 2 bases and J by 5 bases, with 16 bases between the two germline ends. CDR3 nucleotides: TGTGCCAGCAGCTTAATACGTGGGCTTAGGGACGAGCAGTACTTC. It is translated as CASSLIRGLRDEQYF.

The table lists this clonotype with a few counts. CDR3 region: CASEAGQPGSTEAFF. The DNA for the CDR3 is TGTGCCTCTGAAGCGGGACAGCCTGGGAGTACTGAAGCTTTCTTT. The chain uses TRBV10-3 and TRBJ1-1, with 7 bases that match TRBD1. Trimming at V came to 11 bases and at J to 5 bases, leaving 17 bases not matched to a gene. The CDR3 totals 15 residues. Germline V gene sequence: CDR1 ENHRY, CDR2 SYGVKD.

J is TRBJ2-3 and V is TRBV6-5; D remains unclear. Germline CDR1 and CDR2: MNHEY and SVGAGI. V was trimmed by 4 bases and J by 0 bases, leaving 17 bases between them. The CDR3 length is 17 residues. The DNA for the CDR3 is TGTGCCAGCAGTTTGGGCGCGGCCTATCCTAGCACAGATACGCAGTATTTT. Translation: CASSLGAAYPSTDTQYF.

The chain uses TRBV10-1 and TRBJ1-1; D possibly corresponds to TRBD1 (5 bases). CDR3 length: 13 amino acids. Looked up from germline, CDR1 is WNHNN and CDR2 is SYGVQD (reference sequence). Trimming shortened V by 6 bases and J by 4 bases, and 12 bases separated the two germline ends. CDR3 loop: CASRQGGGTEAFF. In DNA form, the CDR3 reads TGCGCCAGCAGGCAGGGAGGAGGCACTGAAGCTTTCTTT.

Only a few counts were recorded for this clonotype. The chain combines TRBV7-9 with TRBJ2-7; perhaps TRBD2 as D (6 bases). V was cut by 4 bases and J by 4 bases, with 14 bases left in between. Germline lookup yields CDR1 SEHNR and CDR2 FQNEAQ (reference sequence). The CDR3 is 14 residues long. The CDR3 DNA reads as TGTGCCAGCAGCTCCCAGGGAGGAGAATACGAGCAGTACTTC. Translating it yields CASSSQGGEYEQYF.

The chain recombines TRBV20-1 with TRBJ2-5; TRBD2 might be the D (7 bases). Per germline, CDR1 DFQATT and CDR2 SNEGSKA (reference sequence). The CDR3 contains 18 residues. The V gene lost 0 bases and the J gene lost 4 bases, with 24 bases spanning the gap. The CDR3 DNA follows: TGCAGTGCTAGAGATCCCTTACTAAACGGGGGGCGCCGAGAGACCCAGTACTTC. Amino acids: CSARDPLLNGGRRETQYF.

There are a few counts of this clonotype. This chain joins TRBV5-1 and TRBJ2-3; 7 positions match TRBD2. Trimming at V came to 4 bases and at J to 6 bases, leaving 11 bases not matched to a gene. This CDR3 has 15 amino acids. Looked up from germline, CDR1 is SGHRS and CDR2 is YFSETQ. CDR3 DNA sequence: TGCGCCAGCAGCGACATCGGGAGGACGTCGGATACGCAGTATTTT. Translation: CASSDIGRTSDTQYF.

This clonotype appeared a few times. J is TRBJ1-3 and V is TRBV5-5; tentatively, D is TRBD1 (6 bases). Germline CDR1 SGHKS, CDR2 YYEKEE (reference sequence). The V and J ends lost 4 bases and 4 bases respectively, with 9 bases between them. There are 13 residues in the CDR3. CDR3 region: CASSGDRGNTIYF. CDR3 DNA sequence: TGTGCCAGCAGCGGCGACAGGGGAAACACCATATATTTT.

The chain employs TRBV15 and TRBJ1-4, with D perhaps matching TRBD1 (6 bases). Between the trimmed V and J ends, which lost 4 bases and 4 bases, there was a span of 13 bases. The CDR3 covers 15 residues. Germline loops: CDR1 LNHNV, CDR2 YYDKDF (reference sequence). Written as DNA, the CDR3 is TGTGCCACCAGCAAGTGGACAGATCGTAATGAAAAACTGTTTTTT. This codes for CATSKWTDRNEKLFF. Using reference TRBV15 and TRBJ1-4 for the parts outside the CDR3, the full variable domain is DAMVIQNPRYQVTQFGKPVTLSCSQTLNHNVMYWYQQKSSQAPKLLFHYYDKDFNNEADTPDNFQSRRPNTSFCFLDIRSPGLGDTAMYLCATSKWTDRNEKLFFGSGTQLSVL.

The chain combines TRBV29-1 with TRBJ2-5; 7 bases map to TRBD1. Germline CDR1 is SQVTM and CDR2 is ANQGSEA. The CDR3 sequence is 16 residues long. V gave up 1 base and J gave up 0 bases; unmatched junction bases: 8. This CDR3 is CSVEAPTGAYQETQYF. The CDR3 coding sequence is TGCAGCGTTGAAGCCCCTACAGGGGCCTACCAAGAGACCCAGTACTTC.

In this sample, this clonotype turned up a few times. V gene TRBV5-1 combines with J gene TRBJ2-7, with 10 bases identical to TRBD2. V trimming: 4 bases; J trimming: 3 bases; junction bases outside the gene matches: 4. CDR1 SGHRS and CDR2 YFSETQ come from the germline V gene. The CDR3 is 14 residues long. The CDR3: CASSRTSGYYEQYF. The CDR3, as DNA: TGCGCCAGCAGCCGGACTAGCGGCTACTACGAGCAGTACTTC.

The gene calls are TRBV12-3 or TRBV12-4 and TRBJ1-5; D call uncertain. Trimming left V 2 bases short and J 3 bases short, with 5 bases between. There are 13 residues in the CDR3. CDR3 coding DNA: TGTGCCAGCAGTTTACAGCCCAATCAGCCCCAGCATTTT. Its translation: CASSLQPNQPQHF.

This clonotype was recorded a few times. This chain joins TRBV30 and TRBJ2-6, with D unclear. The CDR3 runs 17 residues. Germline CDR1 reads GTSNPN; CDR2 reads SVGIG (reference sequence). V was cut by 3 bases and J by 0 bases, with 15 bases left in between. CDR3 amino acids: CAWRSRAPFSGANVLTF. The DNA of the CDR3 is TGTGCCTGGAGGTCTAGGGCTCCGTTCTCTGGGGCCAACGTCCTGACTTTC. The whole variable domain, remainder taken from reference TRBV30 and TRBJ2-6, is SQTIHQWPATLVQPVGSPLSLECTVEGTSNPNLYWYRQAAGRGLQLLFYSVGIGQISSEVPQNLSASRPQDRQFILSSKKLLLSDSGFYLCAWRSRAPFSGANVLTFGAGSRLTVL.

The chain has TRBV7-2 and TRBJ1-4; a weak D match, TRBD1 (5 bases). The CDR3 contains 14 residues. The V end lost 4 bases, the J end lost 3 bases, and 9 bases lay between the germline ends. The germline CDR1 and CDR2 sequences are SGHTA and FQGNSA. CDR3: CASSSRVANEKLFF. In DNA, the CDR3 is TGTGCCAGCAGCTCCAGGGTGGCTAATGAAAAACTGTTTTTT.

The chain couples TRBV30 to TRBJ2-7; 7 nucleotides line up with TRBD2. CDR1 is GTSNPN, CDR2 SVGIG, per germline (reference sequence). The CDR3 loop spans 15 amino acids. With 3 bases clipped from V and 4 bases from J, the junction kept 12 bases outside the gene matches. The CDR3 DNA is TGTGCCTGGAGGGCAGCGGGACGGTATAATTACGAGCAGTACTTC. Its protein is CAWRAAGRYNYEQYF.

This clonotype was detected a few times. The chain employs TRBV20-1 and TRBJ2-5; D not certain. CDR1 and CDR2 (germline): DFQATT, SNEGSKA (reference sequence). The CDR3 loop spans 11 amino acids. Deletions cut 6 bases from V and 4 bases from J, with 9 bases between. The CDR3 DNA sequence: TGCAGTGCCCCAGTCGTAGAGACCCAGTACTTC. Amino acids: CSAPVVETQYF.

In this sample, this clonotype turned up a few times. CDR3 loop: CAISRAPTSGSRGDTQYF. The DNA for the CDR3 is TGTGCCATCAGTCGAGCCCCGACTAGCGGGAGTCGCGGAGATACGCAGTATTTT. The chain employs TRBV10-3 and TRBJ2-3, with 12 bases that match TRBD2. V shed 5 bases and J 5 bases; nucleotides not matched to a gene: 14. This CDR3 is 18 amino acids long. CDR1 and CDR2 from the germline V gene are ENHRY and SYGVKD.

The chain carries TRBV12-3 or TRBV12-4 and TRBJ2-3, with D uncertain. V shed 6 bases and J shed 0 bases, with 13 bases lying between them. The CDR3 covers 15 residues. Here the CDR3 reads CASSMEYGSTDTQYF. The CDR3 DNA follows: TGTGCCAGCAGCATGGAGTATGGCAGCACAGATACGCAGTATTTT.

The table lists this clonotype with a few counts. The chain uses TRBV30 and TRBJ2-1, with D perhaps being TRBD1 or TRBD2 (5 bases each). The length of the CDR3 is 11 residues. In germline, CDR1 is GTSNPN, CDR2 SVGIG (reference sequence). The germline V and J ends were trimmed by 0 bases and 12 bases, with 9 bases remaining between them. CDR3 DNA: TGTGCCTGGAGTGTCGGGGCGCTGCAGTTCTTC. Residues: CAWSVGALQFF.

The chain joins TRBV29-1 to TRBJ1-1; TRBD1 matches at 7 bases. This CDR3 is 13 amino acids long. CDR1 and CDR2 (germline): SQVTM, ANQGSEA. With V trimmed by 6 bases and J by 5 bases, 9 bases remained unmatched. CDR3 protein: CSVRGGEKTEAFF. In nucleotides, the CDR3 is TGCAGCGTACGAGGGGGCGAAAAGACTGAAGCTTTCTTT.

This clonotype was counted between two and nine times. This chain's CDR3 is CAISDPGVGSSYEQYF. CDR3 DNA sequence: TGTGCCATCAGTGACCCCGGGGTCGGGAGCTCCTACGAGCAGTACTTC. The chain recombines TRBV10-3 with TRBJ2-7, with TRBD2 as a possible D gene (6 bases). Germline CDR1 ENHRY, CDR2 SYGVKD. CDR3 length: 16 amino acids. Deletions cut 3 bases from V and 0 bases from J, with 15 bases between.

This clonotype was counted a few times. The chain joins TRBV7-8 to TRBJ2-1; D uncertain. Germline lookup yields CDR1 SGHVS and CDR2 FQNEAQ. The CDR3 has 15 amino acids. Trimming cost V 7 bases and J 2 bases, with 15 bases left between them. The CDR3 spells CASKTRGGPYNEQFF. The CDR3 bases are TGTGCCAGCAAAACGCGCGGCGGTCCCTACAATGAGCAGTTCTTC.